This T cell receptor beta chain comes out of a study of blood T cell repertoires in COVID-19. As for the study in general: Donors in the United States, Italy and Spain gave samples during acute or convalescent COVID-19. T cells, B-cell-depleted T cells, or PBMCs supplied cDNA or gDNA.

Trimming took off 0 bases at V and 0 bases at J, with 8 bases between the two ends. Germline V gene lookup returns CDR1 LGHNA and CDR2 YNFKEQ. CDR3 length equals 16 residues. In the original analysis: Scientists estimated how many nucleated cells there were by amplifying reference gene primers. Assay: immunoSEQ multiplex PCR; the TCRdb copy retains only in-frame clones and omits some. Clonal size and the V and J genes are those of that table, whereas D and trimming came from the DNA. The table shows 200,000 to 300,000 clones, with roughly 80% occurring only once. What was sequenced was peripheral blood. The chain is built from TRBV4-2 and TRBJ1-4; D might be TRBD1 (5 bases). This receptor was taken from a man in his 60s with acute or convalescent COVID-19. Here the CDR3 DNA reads TGTGCCAGCAGCCAAGATTGGACAACAACTAATGAAAAACTGTTTTTT. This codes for CASSQDWTTTNEKLFF.